Following are 8 T cell receptor beta chains from one sample sequenced in a study of CD8 T cells in ankylosing spondylitis. TCRdb independently ran MiXCR on the 5' RACE reads; one entry per CDR3 protein. The table records 150,000 to 200,000 distinct CDR3 sequences, 11% of them present only once. Sequences were obtained from blood, either unsorted or a sorted T cell fraction (not recorded which). The receptor set was obtained from a male donor with ankylosing spondylitis or in good health (not recorded which).

This clonotype showed up just a few times. The rearrangement joins TRBV2 to TRBJ2-4; a weak D match, TRBD1 (5 bases). Germline V lookup: CDR1 SNHLY, CDR2 FYNNEI. The CDR3 runs 15 residues. V lost 6 bases and J 0 bases, leaving 12 bases between the germline ends. CDR3 loop: CASSLQGLAKNIQYF. DNA for the CDR3: TGTGCCAGCAGCCTCCAGGGCTTAGCCAAAAACATTCAGTACTTC.

This clonotype was recorded many times. The rearrangement joins TRBV12-3 or TRBV12-4 to TRBJ2-2, with 11 bases lining up with TRBD2. V lost 6 bases and J lost 5; bases outside the gene matches: 5. The CDR3 runs to 15 residues. The CDR3 DNA sequence: TGTGCCAGCAGAGGGACTAGCGGATATACCGGGGAGCTGTTTTTT. Protein sequence: CASRGTSGYTGELFF.

This clonotype was recorded many times. The genes are TRBV10-3 and TRBJ2-2; 16 bases are a match to TRBD2. CDR1 and CDR2 (germline): ENHRY, SYGVKD. J was trimmed by 1 base and V by 7 bases; bases with no gene match: 6. The CDR3 length is 18 residues. In nucleotides, the CDR3 is TGTGCCATCAACCTCGGGACTAGCGGGAGGGGGAACACCGGGGAGCTGTTTTTT. Translated: CAINLGTSGRGNTGELFF.

There are many counts of this clonotype. The chain has TRBV12-3 or TRBV12-4 and TRBJ1-2; D call uncertain. The ends were cut back, 3 bases at V and 0 bases at J, with 5 bases in the middle. The CDR3 contains 13 residues. The CDR3 DNA reads as TGTGCCAGCAGTTTTGGGTCTAACTATGGCTACACCTTC. It specifies CASSFGSNYGYTF.

This clonotype was seen many times. The rearrangement joins TRBV7-9 to TRBJ2-1; D possibly corresponds to TRBD1 (6 bases). V was trimmed by 5 bases and J by 4 bases, leaving 12 bases between them. Per the germline V gene, CDR1 is SEHNR and CDR2 is FQNEAQ (reference sequence). The CDR3 has 14 residues. The CDR3 bases are TGTGCCAGCAGCCCAGGGGTCGGATACAATGAGCAGTTCTTC. It codes for CASSPGVGYNEQFF.

In this sample, this clonotype turned up a few times. The chain joins TRBV7-9 to TRBJ2-4, with a weak D call TRBD1 (5 bases). Germline V gene lookup returns CDR1 SEHNR and CDR2 FQNEAQ (reference sequence). CDR3 length: 12 residues. With 5 bases removed from V and 4 bases from J, the gap between germline ends came to 6 bases. The CDR3 nucleotides read TGTGCCAGCAGCGCAGGGAAAAACATTCAGTACTTC. Its translation: CASSAGKNIQYF. The full variable domain, its missing parts supplied by reference TRBV7-9 and TRBJ2-4, is DTGVSQNPRHKITKRGQNVTFRCDPISEHNRLYWYRQTLGQGPEFLTYFQNEAQLEKSRLLSDRFSAERPKGSFSTLEIQRTEQGDSAMYLCASSAGKNIQYFGAGTRLSVL.

A note on this clonotype: With a much larger clone just one base away, this may be a read error. The chain uses TRBV6-5 and TRBJ2-2; D remains ambiguous. This CDR3 has 13 amino acids. Germline V gene sequence: CDR1 MNHEY, CDR2 SVGAGI. The CDR3 spells CVSSYDNTGELFF. The CDR3 nucleotides are TGTGTCAGCAGTTATGACAACACCGGGGAGCTGTTTTTT.

In nucleotides, the CDR3 is TGTGCCAGCAGCCCCGCAGGGAAGCAATCACCCCTCCACTTT. Its translation is CASSPAGKQSPLHF. This sequence joins TRBV11-2 and TRBJ1-6; a weak D match, TRBD1 (5 bases). Per the germline V gene, CDR1 is SGHAT and CDR2 is FQNNGV. The CDR3 runs to 14 residues. Between the trimmed V and J ends, which lost 5 bases and 10 bases, there was a span of 15 bases. The complete variable domain, with remaining parts taken from reference TRBV11-2 and TRBJ1-6, reads EAGVAQSPRYKIIEKRQSVAFWCNPISGHATLYWYQQILGQGPKLLIQFQNNGVVDDSQLPKDRFSAERLKGVDSTLKIQPAKLEDSAVYLCASSPAGKQSPLHFGNGTRLTVT.